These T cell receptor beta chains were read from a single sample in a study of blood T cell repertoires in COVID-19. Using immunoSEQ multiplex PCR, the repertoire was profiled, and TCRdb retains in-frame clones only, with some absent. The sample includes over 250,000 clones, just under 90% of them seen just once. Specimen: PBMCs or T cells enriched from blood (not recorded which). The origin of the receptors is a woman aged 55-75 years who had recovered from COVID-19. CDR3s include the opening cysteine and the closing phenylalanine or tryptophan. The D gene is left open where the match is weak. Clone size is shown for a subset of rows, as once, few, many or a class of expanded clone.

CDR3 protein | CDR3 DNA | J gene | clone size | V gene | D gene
CASRGQGGDNEQFF | TGTGCCAGCAGGGGACAGGGAGGGGACAATGAGCAGTTCTTC | TRBJ2-1 | . | TRBV27 | TRBD1
CAILNTAYEQYF | TGTGCCATCCTAAATACCGCCTACGAGCAGTACTTC | TRBJ2-7 | . | TRBV28 | .
CASTLGTEYEQYF | TGCGCCAGCACCCTGGGGACAGAATACGAGCAGTACTTC | TRBJ2-7 | once | TRBV10-2 | TRBD1
CAWSFSGGAPDTQYF | TGTGCCTGGAGCTTTAGCGGGGGGGCCCCAGATACGCAGTATTTT | TRBJ2-3 | . | TRBV30 | TRBD2
CASSFASVVGGYTF | TGTGCCAGCAGCTTCGCTAGCGTGGTGGGGGGCTACACCTTC | TRBJ1-2 | . | TRBV7-9 | .
CASSSGSMLNTEAFF | TGCGCCAGCAGCTCCGGGTCGATGCTTAACACTGAAGCTTTCTTT | TRBJ1-1 | . | TRBV5-1 | .
CAISESLAGGKSTDTQYF | TGTGCCATCAGTGAGTCACTAGCGGGGGGTAAGAGCACAGATACGCAGTATTTT | TRBJ2-3 | . | TRBV10-3 | TRBD2
CASSHGTGGTEAFF | TGTGCCAGCAGCCACGGGACAGGGGGCACTGAAGCTTTCTTT | TRBJ1-1 | once | TRBV3-1/TRBV3-2 | TRBD1
CASSPPPSGGLYNEQFF | TGTGCCAGCAGCCCACCGCCGTCGGGGGGCCTATACAATGAGCAGTTCTTC | TRBJ2-1 | once | TRBV9 | .
CAILGQLNTEAFF | TGTGCCATCCTGGGACAGCTGAACACTGAAGCTTTCTTT | TRBJ1-1 | once | TRBV28 | TRBD1
CASSPRGGQGGRPGGYTF | TGTGCCAGCAGCCCTAGAGGGGGACAGGGAGGTCGGCCGGGTGGCTACACCTTC | TRBJ1-2 | . | TRBV7-2 | TRBD1
CAWKGTGRRDNGYTF | TGTGCCTGGAAAGGGACAGGGAGACGAGATAATGGCTACACCTTC | TRBJ1-2 | . | TRBV30 | TRBD1
CASSGLAGGRETQYF | TGTGCCAGCAGTGGTCTAGCGGGGGGGCGGGAGACCCAGTACTTC | TRBJ2-5 | once | TRBV2 | TRBD2
CASKDRAGIKTQYF | TGTGCCAGCAAAGACAGGGCGGGAATAAAGACCCAGTACTTC | TRBJ2-5 | once | TRBV6-5 | .
CAWNYPGQTPGEQFF | TGTGCCTGGAATTACCCGGGACAGACCCCCGGGGAGCAGTTCTTC | TRBJ2-1 | few | TRBV30 | TRBD1
CASSAPGVYQPQHF | TGTGCCAGCAGCGCGCCAGGGGTTTATCAGCCCCAGCATTTT | TRBJ1-5 | once | TRBV9 | .
CASSAITDTQYF | TGTGCCAGCAGCGCGATCACAGATACGCAGTATTTT | TRBJ2-3 | . | TRBV7-9 | .
CASRISGANVLTF | TGTGCCAGTAGAATCTCTGGGGCCAACGTCCTGACTTTC | TRBJ2-6 | . | TRBV28 | .
CASSRISGTSGGSNEQFF | TGTGCCAGCAGCCGTATTTCGGGGACTAGCGGGGGGAGCAATGAGCAGTTCTTC | TRBJ2-1 | . | TRBV28 | TRBD2
CASSEVMNTEAFF | TGTGCCAGCAGCGAGGTAATGAACACTGAAGCTTTCTTT | TRBJ1-1 | . | TRBV11-1 | .
CASSRGQSTEAFF | TGTGCCAGCAGCCGTGGACAGTCCACTGAAGCTTTCTTT | TRBJ1-1 | . | TRBV7-3 | .
CASSFHRQGAEEQYF | TGTGCCAGCAGCTTCCATAGACAGGGCGCTGAGGAGCAGTACTTC | TRBJ2-7 | . | TRBV11-2 | TRBD1
CASSLASALFGEQYF | TGTGCCAGTAGTCTGGCTAGCGCCCTTTTTGGCGAGCAGTACTTC | TRBJ2-7 | . | TRBV19 | .
CATTGLDSEQYF | TGTGCCACCACCGGACTAGACTCCGAGCAGTACTTC | TRBJ2-7 | . | TRBV3-1/TRBV3-2 | TRBD2
CASSQGHSNQPQHF | TGTGCCAGCAGCCAAGGACACTCAAATCAGCCCCAGCATTTT | TRBJ1-5 | . | TRBV3-1/TRBV3-2 | .
CASRPGTGDNEKLFF | TGTGCCAGTAGGCCTGGGACAGGGGATAATGAAAAACTGTTTTTT | TRBJ1-4 | . | TRBV19 | TRBD1
CASSQQGKYGYTF | TGTGCCAGCAGTCAACAGGGAAAGTACGGCTACACCTTC | TRBJ1-2 | . | TRBV6-5 | .
CATSSGVAKNIQYF | TGTGCCACCAGCAGCGGAGTAGCCAAAAACATTCAGTACTTC | TRBJ2-4 | . | TRBV15 | .
CAISSLASSGNTIYF | TGTGCCATATCGTCCCTAGCTTCCTCTGGAAACACCATATATTTT | TRBJ1-3 | . | TRBV2 | .
CAGFREYYGYTF | TGTGCCGGTTTTAGGGAGTACTATGGCTACACCTTC | TRBJ1-2 | . | TRBV19 | .
CASSKGQTEKLFF | TGTGCCAGCAGCAAAGGACAGACGGAAAAACTGTTTTTT | TRBJ1-4 | . | TRBV7-2 | .
CASSGAEYEQYF | TGTGCCAGCAGCGGGGCGGAGTACGAGCAGTACTTC | TRBJ2-7 | once | TRBV5-6 | .
CASSPLWENEQYF | TGTGCCAGCTCACCACTCTGGGAGAACGAGCAGTACTTC | TRBJ2-7 | once | TRBV18 | .
CSVEVLGETQYF | TGCAGCGTTGAGGTGCTAGGAGAGACCCAGTACTTC | TRBJ2-5 | . | TRBV29-1 | .
CASSITDGEQFF | TGTGCCAGCAGCATCACAGACGGCGAGCAGTTCTTC | TRBJ2-1 | . | TRBV5-4 | .
CASSLDRSGDTQYF | TGTGCCAGCAGCTTAGACAGGTCGGGAGATACGCAGTATTTT | TRBJ2-3 | . | TRBV7-9 | .
CASSPYLSQPQHF | TGTGCCAGCAGTCCTTACTTGAGTCAGCCCCAGCATTTT | TRBJ1-5 | . | TRBV6-5 | .
CASSLGGGVFVETQYF | TGCGCCAGCAGCTTGGGCGGGGGGGTTTTCGTGGAGACCCAGTACTTC | TRBJ2-5 | . | TRBV5-1 | TRBD2
CASSPPSGGIGTQYF | TGTGCCAGCTCACCACCGTCGGGGGGGATAGGGACCCAGTACTTC | TRBJ2-5 | . | TRBV18 | TRBD2
CAWSLGGRYTGELFF | TGTGCCTGGAGTCTGGGCGGGAGGTACACCGGGGAGCTGTTTTTT | TRBJ2-2 | few | TRBV30 | TRBD2
CASSRSAGSYEQYF | TGCGCCAGCAGCCGCTCGGCAGGATCCTACGAGCAGTACTTC | TRBJ2-7 | . | TRBV4-1 | .
CASRMGTDGNQPQHF | TGTGCCAGCAGAATGGGGACAGACGGCAATCAGCCCCAGCATTTT | TRBJ1-5 | . | TRBV6-5 | TRBD1
CASSIWGLAGSDTQYF | TGTGCCAGTAGTATTTGGGGACTAGCGGGGAGTGATACGCAGTATTTT | TRBJ2-3 | . | TRBV19 | TRBD2
CARGGLAGPYEQYF | TGTGCCAGGGGAGGACTAGCGGGACCCTACGAGCAGTACTTC | TRBJ2-7 | . | TRBV21-1 | .
CASSLYASGRAGEQYF | TGTGCCAGCAGTTTATACGCTAGCGGGAGGGCCGGTGAGCAGTACTTC | TRBJ2-7 | . | TRBV28 | TRBD2
CASSLGAGPNNEQFF | TGTGCCAGCAGCTTAGGGGCGGGACCTAACAATGAGCAGTTCTTC | TRBJ2-1 | once | TRBV11-2 | .
CASMVQQNTGELFF | TGCGCCAGCATGGTGCAACAGAACACCGGGGAGCTGTTTTTT | TRBJ2-2 | . | TRBV5-1 | .
CASIPRGTDTQYF | TGTGCTAGTATCCCCCGAGGAACAGATACGCAGTATTTT | TRBJ2-3 | . | TRBV12-5 | .
CASSYGPGLEETQYF | TGTGCCAGCAGCTACGGACCGGGACTGGAAGAGACCCAGTACTTC | TRBJ2-5 | . | TRBV7-6 | .
CSAPLGILAFF | TGCAGTGCCCCGCTCGGGATTCTGGCTTTCTTT | TRBJ1-1 | . | TRBV20-1 | .
CASSLFKGAYTRAFF | TGTGCCAGCAGTTTGTTTAAGGGGGCATACACTAGAGCTTTCTTT | TRBJ1-1 | . | TRBV27 | TRBD1
CASSVDQVGNTEAFF | TGTGCCAGCAGCGTAGATCAGGTGGGGAACACTGAAGCTTTCTTT | TRBJ1-1 | . | TRBV9 | .
CASSRGGPLLNSPLHF | TGTGCCAGCTCCCGGGGGGGGCCTCTTCTTAATTCACCCCTCCACTTT | TRBJ1-6 | . | TRBV5-6 | .